These T cell receptor beta chains were read from a single sample in a study of CD8+ T cells in alopecia areata. Generated by immunoSEQ multiplex PCR, the TCRdb table keeps only in-frame clones and is missing some. This sample yields under 250,000 clones, of which just over 55% are seen a single time; nearly 5% belongs to the top ten. Sequenced sample: CD8+ T cells sorted from blood. The receptors stem from a human donor in good health. Each CDR3 is given with its conserved first and last residue. The D gene is left open where the match is weak. Only some rows state a clone size, as once, few, many or a class for expanded clones.

>TRBJ1-4|TRBV7-9|17|-|-
TGTGCCAGCAGCTTAGGAGGCAGCCTATCAACTAATGAAAAACTGTTTTTT
CASSLGGSLSTNEKLFF
>TRBJ1-2|TRBV16|11|few|-
TGTGCCAGCAGCCAATCAACGCAGGACGCCTTC
CASSQSTQDAF
>TRBJ2-7|TRBV5-1|17|-|-
TGCGCCAGCAGCCCTAAACCGGACGGCGCTTACACCTACGAGCAGTACTTC
CASSPKPDGAYTYEQYF
>TRBJ2-2|TRBV6-5|14|-|-
TGTGCCAGCAGTTTGGAGGGGAGAACCGGGGAGCTGTTTTTT
CASSLEGRTGELFF
>TRBJ2-1|TRBV6-6|14|-|-
TGTGCCACTACGGGAGACAGTGTTTATTCCGAGCAGTTCTTC
CATTGDSVYSEQFF
>TRBJ2-1|TRBV9|14|-|TRBD1
TGTGCCAGCAGCGCCGGGACAGCCTACAATGAGCAGTTCTTC
CASSAGTAYNEQFF
>TRBJ1-1|TRBV4-1|14|few|-
TGCGCCAGCAGCCAATCAACGCGGAACACTGAAGCTTTCTTT
CASSQSTRNTEAFF
>TRBJ2-1|TRBV29-1|13|-|-
TGCAGCGTCGGTCCGACCCTCAACAATGAGCAGTTCTTC
CSVGPTLNNEQFF
>TRBJ2-7|TRBV7-2|11|once|-
TGTGCCAGCAGCTGGGGTCAGCTGCAGTACTTC
CASSWGQLQYF
>TRBJ2-1|TRBV29-1|13|-|TRBD1
TGCAGCGTCCGGACAGGGGCCCGGAATGAGCAGTTCTTC
CSVRTGARNEQFF
>TRBJ1-2|TRBV6-5|13|-|-
TGTGCCAGCAGCTATGACCGTTACTATGGCTACACCTTC
CASSYDRYYGYTF
>TRBJ2-7|TRBV19|13|few|TRBD2
TGTGCCTGTTCGGCGGGGGAGTCCTACGAGCAGTACTTC
CACSAGESYEQYF
>TRBJ1-2|TRBV13|14|-|-
TGTGCCAGCAGCTTAAGTGACAGAAACTATGGCTACACCTTC
CASSLSDRNYGYTF
>TRBJ2-7|TRBV29-1|16|few|TRBD2
TGCAGCGTTGTCCTCTTACTAGCGGGGCGGAGTTACGAGCAGTACTTC
CSVVLLLAGRSYEQYF
>TRBJ2-5|TRBV2|17|-|TRBD2
TGTGCCAGCAGCACCGCTCCCACTAGCGGGGATCAAGAGACCCAGTACTTC
CASSTAPTSGDQETQYF
>TRBJ1-1|TRBV29-1|11|once|-
TGCAGTGGTGGAGGGGCCCCTGAAGCTTTCTTT
CSGGGAPEAFF
>TRBJ2-4|TRBV7-9|14|few|-
TGTGCCAGCAGCTTAGAATGGGACGGGAACATTCAGTACTTC
CASSLEWDGNIQYF
>TRBJ1-4|TRBV25-1|14|-|-
TGTGCCAGCAGTGCGCCGGGGGGTCGCGAAAAACTGTTTTTT
CASSAPGGREKLFF
>TRBJ1-1|TRBV5-6|13|-|-
TGTGCCAGCAGCGGGGTACTGAACACTGAAGCTTTCTTT
CASSGVLNTEAFF
>TRBJ1-2|TRBV6-5|14|-|TRBD1
TGTGCCAGCAGTTCAGGGACAGCTAACTATGGCTACACCTTC
CASSSGTANYGYTF
>TRBJ1-1|TRBV5-1|13|few|-
TGCGCCAGCAGCTTAGTCCTGAACACTGAAGCTTTCTTT
CASSLVLNTEAFF